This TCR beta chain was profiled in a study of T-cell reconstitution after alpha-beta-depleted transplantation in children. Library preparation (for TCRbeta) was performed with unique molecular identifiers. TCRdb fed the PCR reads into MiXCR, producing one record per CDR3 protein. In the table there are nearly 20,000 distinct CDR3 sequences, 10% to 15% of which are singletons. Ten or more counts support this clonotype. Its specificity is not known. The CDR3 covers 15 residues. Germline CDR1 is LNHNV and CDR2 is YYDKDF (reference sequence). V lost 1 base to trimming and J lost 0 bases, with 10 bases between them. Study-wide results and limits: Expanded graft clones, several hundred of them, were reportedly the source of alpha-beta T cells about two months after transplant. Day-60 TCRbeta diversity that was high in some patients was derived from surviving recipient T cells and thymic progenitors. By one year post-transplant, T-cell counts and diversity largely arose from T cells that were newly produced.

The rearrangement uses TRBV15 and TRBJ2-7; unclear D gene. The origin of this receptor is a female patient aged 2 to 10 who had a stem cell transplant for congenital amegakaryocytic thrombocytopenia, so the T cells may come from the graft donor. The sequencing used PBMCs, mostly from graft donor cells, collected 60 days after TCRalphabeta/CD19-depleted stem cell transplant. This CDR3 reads CATSRVGRDSYEQYF. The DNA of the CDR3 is TGTGCCACCAGCAGAGTGGGAAGAGACTCCTACGAGCAGTACTTC.